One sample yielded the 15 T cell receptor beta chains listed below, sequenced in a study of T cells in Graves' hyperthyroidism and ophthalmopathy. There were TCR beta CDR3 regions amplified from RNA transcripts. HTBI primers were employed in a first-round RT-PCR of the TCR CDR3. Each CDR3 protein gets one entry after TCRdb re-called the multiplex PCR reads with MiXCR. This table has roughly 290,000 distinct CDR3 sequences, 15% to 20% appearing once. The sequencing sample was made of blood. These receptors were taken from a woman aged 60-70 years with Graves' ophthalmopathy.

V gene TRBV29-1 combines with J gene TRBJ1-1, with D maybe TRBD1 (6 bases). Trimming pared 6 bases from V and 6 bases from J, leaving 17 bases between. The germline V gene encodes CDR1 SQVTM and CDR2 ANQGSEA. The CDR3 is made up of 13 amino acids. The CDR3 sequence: CSVQQGGSAEAFF. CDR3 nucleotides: TGCAGCGTACAACAAGGGGGGAGCGCTGAAGCTTTCTTT. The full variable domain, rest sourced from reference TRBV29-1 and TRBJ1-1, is SAVISQKPSRDICQRGTSLTIQCQVDSQVTMMFWYRQQPGQSLTLIATANQGSEATYESGFVIDKFPISRPNLTFSTLTVSNMSPEDSSIYLCSVQQGGSAEAFFGQGTRLTVV.

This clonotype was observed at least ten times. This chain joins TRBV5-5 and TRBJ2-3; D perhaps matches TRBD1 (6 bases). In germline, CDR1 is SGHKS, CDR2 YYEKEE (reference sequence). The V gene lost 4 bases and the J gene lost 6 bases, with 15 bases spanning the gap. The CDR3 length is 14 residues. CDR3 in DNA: TGTGCCAGCAGCGGGGGACACGGTGGGGATACGCAGTATTTT. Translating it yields CASSGGHGGDTQYF.

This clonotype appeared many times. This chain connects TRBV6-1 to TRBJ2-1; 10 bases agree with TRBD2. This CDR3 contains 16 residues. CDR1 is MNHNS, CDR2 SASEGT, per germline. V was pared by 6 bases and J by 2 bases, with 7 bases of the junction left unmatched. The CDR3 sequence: CASSHASGRAYNEQFF. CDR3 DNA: TGTGCCAGCAGCCACGCAAGCGGGAGGGCCTACAATGAGCAGTTCTTC.

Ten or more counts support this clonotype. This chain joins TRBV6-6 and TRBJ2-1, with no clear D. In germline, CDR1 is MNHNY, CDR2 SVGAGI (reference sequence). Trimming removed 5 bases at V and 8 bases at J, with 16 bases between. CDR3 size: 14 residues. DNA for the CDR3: TGTGCCAGCAGTCCTCAGCGCTACATGGATGAGCAGTTCTTC. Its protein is CASSPQRYMDEQFF.

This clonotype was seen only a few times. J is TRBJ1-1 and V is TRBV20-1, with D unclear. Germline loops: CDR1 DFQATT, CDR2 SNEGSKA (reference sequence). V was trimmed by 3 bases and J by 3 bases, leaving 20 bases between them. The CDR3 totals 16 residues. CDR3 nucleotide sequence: TGCAGTGCTAGCTCTGTTGTGCCTAGGTCACACACTGAAGCTTTCTTT. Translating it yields CSASSVVPRSHTEAFF.

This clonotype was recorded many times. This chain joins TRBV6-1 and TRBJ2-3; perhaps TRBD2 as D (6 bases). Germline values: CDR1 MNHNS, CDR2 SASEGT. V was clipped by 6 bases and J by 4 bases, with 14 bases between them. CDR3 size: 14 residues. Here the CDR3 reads CASRGTEIPDTQYF. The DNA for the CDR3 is TGTGCCAGCAGAGGGACTGAAATCCCAGATACGCAGTATTTT.

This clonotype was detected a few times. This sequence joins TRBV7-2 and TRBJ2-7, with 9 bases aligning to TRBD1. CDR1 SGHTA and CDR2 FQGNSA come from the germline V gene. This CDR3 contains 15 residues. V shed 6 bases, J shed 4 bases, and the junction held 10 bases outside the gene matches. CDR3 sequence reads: CASSEVTGGAYEQYF. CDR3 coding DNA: TGTGCCAGCAGTGAAGTGACAGGGGGGGCGTACGAGCAGTACTTC.

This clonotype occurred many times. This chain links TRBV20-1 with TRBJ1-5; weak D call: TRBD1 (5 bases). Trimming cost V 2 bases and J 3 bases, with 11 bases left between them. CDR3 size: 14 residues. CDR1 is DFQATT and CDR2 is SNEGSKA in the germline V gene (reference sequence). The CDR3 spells CSARSGPDNQPQHF. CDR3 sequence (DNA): TGCAGTGCTAGATCGGGGCCAGACAATCAGCCCCAGCATTTT.

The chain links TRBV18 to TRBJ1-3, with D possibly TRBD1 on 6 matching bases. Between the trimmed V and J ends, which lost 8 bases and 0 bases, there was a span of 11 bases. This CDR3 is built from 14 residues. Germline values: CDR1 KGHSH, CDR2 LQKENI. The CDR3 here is CASRGTSSGNTIYF. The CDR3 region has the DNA TGTGCCAGCCGAGGGACAAGCTCTGGAAACACCATATATTTT.

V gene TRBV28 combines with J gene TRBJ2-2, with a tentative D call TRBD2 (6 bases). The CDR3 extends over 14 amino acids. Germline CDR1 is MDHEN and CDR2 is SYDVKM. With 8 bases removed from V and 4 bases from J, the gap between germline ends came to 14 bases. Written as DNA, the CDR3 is TGTGCCAGCTACGGACTACCGGGCACCGGGGAGCTGTTTTTT. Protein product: CASYGLPGTGELFF. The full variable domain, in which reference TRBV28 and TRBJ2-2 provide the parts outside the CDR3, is DVKVTQSSRYLVKRTGEKVFLECVQDMDHENMFWYRQDPGLGLRLIYFSYDVKMKEKGDIPEGYSVSREKKERFSLILESASTNQTSMYLCASYGLPGTGELFFGEGSRLTVL.

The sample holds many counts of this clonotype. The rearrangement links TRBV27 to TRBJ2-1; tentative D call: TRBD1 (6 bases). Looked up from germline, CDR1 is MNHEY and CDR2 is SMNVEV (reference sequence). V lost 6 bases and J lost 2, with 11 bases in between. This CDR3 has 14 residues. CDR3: CASRSTGTYNEQFF. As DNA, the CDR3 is TGTGCCAGCAGATCTACAGGGACCTACAATGAGCAGTTCTTC.

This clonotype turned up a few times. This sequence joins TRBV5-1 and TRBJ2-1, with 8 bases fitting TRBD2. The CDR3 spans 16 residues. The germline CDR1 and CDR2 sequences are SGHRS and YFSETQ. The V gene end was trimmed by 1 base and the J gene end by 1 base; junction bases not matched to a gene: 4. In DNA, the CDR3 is TGCGCCAGCAGCTTGCTTCCGGGGGGGTCCTACAATGAGCAGTTCTTC. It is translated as CASSLLPGGSYNEQFF.

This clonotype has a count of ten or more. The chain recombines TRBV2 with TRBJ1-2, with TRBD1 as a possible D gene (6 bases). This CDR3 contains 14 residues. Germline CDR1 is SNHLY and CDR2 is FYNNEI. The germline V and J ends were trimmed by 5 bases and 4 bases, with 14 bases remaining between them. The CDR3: CASSNREGSYGYTF. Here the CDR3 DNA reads TGTGCCAGCAGTAACAGGGAGGGAAGCTATGGCTACACCTTC.

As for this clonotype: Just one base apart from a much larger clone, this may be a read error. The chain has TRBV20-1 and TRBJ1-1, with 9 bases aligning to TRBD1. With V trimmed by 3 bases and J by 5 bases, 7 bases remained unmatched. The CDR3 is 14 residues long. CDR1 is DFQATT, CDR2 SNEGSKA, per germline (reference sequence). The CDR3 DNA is TGCAGTGCTAGTCTGAGACAGGGGGTGACTGAAGCTTTCTTT. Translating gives CSASLRQGVTEAFF.

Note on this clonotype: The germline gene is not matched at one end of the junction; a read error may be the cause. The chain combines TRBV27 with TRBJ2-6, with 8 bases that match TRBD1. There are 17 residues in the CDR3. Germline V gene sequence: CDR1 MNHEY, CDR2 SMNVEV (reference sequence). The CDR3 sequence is CASSPLDRASGANGLTF. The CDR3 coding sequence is TGTGCCAGCAGTCCCCTGGACAGGGCCTCTGGGGCCAACGGCCTGACTTTC.